This TCR beta chain was retrieved from a study of shared clonotypes between healthy human individuals. General study results and limits: Apart from blood, nothing was sampled; tissue repertoires likely differ.

The ends lost 4 bases at V and 7 bases at J; junction bases unmatched: 6. The CDR3 runs 13 residues. Germline V gene sequence: CDR1 GTSNPN, CDR2 SVGIG (reference sequence). Each cell subset's genomic DNA was divided evenly among several immunoSEQ plates. PCR replicates from unsorted PBMC used roughly 300 ng DNA, and this amount was tens of thousands of T cell genomes. With ten immunoSEQ deep assay plates, unsorted PBMC DNA underwent sequencing. The table came from immunoSEQ multiplex PCR; TCRdb's copy has only in-frame clones and leaves some out. This sample carries fewer than 650,000 clones, 70% to 80% of them seen once, and the ten largest clones take around 12%. Turning to this clone: Its antigen is currently unknown.

This TCR was sampled from a woman aged 40 to 50 in good health. Some clones in this sample may be carry-over from other donors' samples. Source material: PBMCs. J is TRBJ2-7 and V is TRBV30, with 11 nucleotides matching TRBD1. CDR3 residues: CAWTDRGQREQYF. The CDR3 bases are TGTGCCTGGACGGACAGGGGGCAACGAGAGCAGTACTTC.